The 21 T cell receptor beta chains below come from one sample, sequenced in a study of blood T cell repertoires in COVID-19. Generated by immunoSEQ multiplex PCR, the TCRdb table keeps only in-frame clones and is missing some. This sample has a few hundred thousand clones, with 85% to 90% found just once. Sequencing was done on a sample of peripheral blood. Receptors were obtained from a woman aged 25 to 39 with COVID-19, enrolled during active disease.

The V and J genes are TRBV5-8 and TRBJ1-3, with TRBD1 matching 8 bases. Germline V gives CDR1 SGHTS, CDR2 YDEGEE. This CDR3 has 14 residues. The V and J ends lost 1 base and 4 bases, in that order; junction bases with no gene match: 1. DNA for the CDR3: TGTGCCAGCAGCTTGCCAGGGGGCGGAAACACCATATATTTT. This encodes CASSLPGGGNTIYF.

The J gene is TRBJ1-6, the V gene TRBV6-5, with D maybe TRBD1 (6 bases). Germline loops: CDR1 MNHEY, CDR2 SVGAGI. The CDR3 has 13 residues. Trimming stripped 10 bases from V and 13 bases from J, with 20 bases between. The DNA for the CDR3 is TGTGCCACTGCCTTCTCGGGGGGCCAGCCCCTCCACTTT. Encoded protein: CATAFSGGQPLHF.

The chain is built from TRBV28 and TRBJ2-3, with D possibly TRBD1 on 5 matching bases. The length of the CDR3 is 15 residues. V was cut by 2 bases and J by 2 bases, with 11 bases left in between. Germline V lookup: CDR1 MDHEN, CDR2 SYDVKM. The DNA of the CDR3 is TGTGCCAGCAGTTTAGGGGCAGGCCTCACAGATACGCAGTATTTT. Residues: CASSLGAGLTDTQYF. Full variable domain (rest looked up from reference TRBV28 and TRBJ2-3): DVKVTQSSRYLVKRTGEKVFLECVQDMDHENMFWYRQDPGLGLRLIYFSYDVKMKEKGDIPEGYSVSREKKERFSLILESASTNQTSMYLCASSLGAGLTDTQYFGPGTRLTVL.

The chain couples TRBV19 to TRBJ1-4, with 7 bases matching TRBD1. The V gene's germline CDR1 is LNHDA and CDR2 SQIVND (reference sequence). The ends lost 2 bases at V and 6 bases at J; junction bases unmatched: 3. The CDR3 is 14 amino acids. The CDR3 region is CASSIRGGDEKLFF. DNA for the CDR3: TGTGCCAGTAGTATAAGAGGGGGCGATGAAAAACTGTTTTTT. Full variable domain (outside the CDR3, taken from reference TRBV19 and TRBJ1-4): DGGITQSPKYLFRKEGQNVTLSCEQNLNHDAMYWYRQDPGQGLRLIYYSQIVNDFQKGDIAEGYSVSREKKESFPLTVTSAQKNPTAFYLCASSIRGGDEKLFFGSGTQLSVL.

The genes are TRBV19 and TRBJ1-4, with 10 nucleotides matching TRBD1. The CDR3 has 18 amino acids. Looked up from germline, CDR1 is LNHDA and CDR2 is SQIVND (reference sequence). Trimming took 9 bases from V and 3 from J; bases not matched to a gene: 16. The CDR3 region has the DNA TGTGCCAGCCACCCGACAGGGGGCGCCAGTTTAGCTAATGAAAAACTGTTTTTT. Translation: CASHPTGGASLANEKLFF.

This chain connects TRBV18 to TRBJ1-1; tentative D call: TRBD1 (6 bases). Germline CDR1 and CDR2: KGHSH and LQKENI. Deletions cut 5 bases from V and 0 bases from J, with 10 bases between. The CDR3 has 14 amino acids. The CDR3 DNA follows: TGTGCCAGCTCATCGGACAGAATGAACACTGAAGCTTTCTTT. As protein: CASSSDRMNTEAFF.

The chain joins TRBV2 to TRBJ1-5; 10 nucleotides agree with TRBD1. Trimming at V came to 7 bases and at J to 2 bases, leaving 8 bases not matched to a gene. CDR1 and CDR2 from the germline V gene are SNHLY and FYNNEI. The CDR3 totals 16 residues. CDR3 sequence: CASTERGTGGNQPQHF. For the CDR3, the DNA is TGTGCCAGCACCGAGAGGGGGACAGGGGGCAATCAGCCCCAGCATTTT.

The rearrangement uses TRBV2 and TRBJ2-3; weak D call: TRBD1 (6 bases). The V gene lost 6 bases and the J gene lost 1 base, with 17 bases spanning the gap. Germline V gene data show CDR1 as SNHLY and CDR2 as FYNNEI. This CDR3 spans 16 amino acids. The CDR3 here is CASRNLQGLGTDTQYF. The CDR3 DNA reads as TGTGCCAGCAGGAACCTACAGGGTCTCGGCACAGATACGCAGTATTTT.

The chain joins TRBV2 to TRBJ1-2, with D maybe TRBD1 (6 bases). V was pared by 8 bases and J by 7 bases, with 23 bases between. The CDR3 length is 15 residues. The germline gives CDR1 SNHLY, CDR2 FYNNEI. The CDR3 DNA follows: TGTGCCAGCTTGGCCCAAACAGGGTTCGTTTTTGGCTACACCTTC. This codes for CASLAQTGFVFGYTF. The full variable domain, completed using reference TRBV2 and TRBJ1-2, is EPEVTQTPSHQVTQMGQEVILRCVPISNHLYFYWYRQILGQKVEFLVSFYNNEISEKSEIFDDQFSVERPDGSNFTLKIRSTKLEDSAMYFCASLAQTGFVFGYTFGSGTRLTVV.

The CDR3 loop is CASSQVVSRDSNQPQHF. The CDR3 region has the DNA TGCGCCAGCAGCCAAGTGGTTTCCCGAGATAGCAATCAGCCCCAGCATTTT. This chain joins TRBV4-3 and TRBJ1-5; no firm D call. V was clipped by 1 base and J by 0 bases, with 13 bases between them. Germline V gene sequence: CDR1 LGHNA, CDR2 YSLEER. There are 17 residues in the CDR3.

V gene TRBV28 combines with J gene TRBJ1-5; D remains unclear. Germline CDR1 reads MDHEN; CDR2 reads SYDVKM. V shed 5 bases and J shed 6 bases, with 20 bases lying between them. The CDR3 is 16 amino acids. The DNA of the CDR3 is TGTGCCAGCAGTCCAGGACTAGGAAAAGGGCGTCAGCCCCAGCATTTT. The encoded protein is CASSPGLGKGRQPQHF. Complete variable domain (other parts from reference TRBV28 and TRBJ1-5): DVKVTQSSRYLVKRTGEKVFLECVQDMDHENMFWYRQDPGLGLRLIYFSYDVKMKEKGDIPEGYSVSREKKERFSLILESASTNQTSMYLCASSPGLGKGRQPQHFGDGTRLSIL.

The chain combines TRBV14 with TRBJ2-5; D may be TRBD1 (6 bases). Germline assignment: CDR1 SGHDN and CDR2 FVKESK. The CDR3 runs to 15 residues. Between the trimmed V and J ends, which lost 0 bases and 1 base, there was a span of 9 bases. The CDR3 here is CASSQDLRGQETQYF. The CDR3 DNA reads as TGTGCCAGCAGCCAAGATCTCAGGGGCCAAGAGACCCAGTACTTC.

V and J are TRBV9 and TRBJ1-2, with D hard to call. The V and J ends lost 4 bases and 2 bases respectively, with 15 bases between them. Germline loops: CDR1 SGDLS, CDR2 YYNGEE. The CDR3 extends over 15 amino acids. CDR3 nucleotides: TGTGCCAGCAGCCCTAGAGAAGGAGCAAACTATGGCTACACCTTC. Amino acids: CASSPREGANYGYTF.

The chain recombines TRBV6-5 with TRBJ1-5, with TRBD1 matching 10 bases. Germline lookup yields CDR1 MNHEY and CDR2 SVGAGI. The CDR3 has 13 residues. The J segment lost 9 bases and the V segment lost 4 bases, leaving 3 bases of the junction unmatched. This CDR3 reads CASSSGQGGPQHF. The CDR3 region has the DNA TGTGCCAGCAGTTCTGGACAGGGGGGGCCCCAGCATTTT.

The CDR3 here is CASSEYRGNYEQYV. The CDR3 region has the DNA TGTGCCAGCAGTGAATACAGGGGCAATTACGAGCAGTACGTC. The rearrangement links TRBV6-1 to TRBJ2-7; 7 bases agree with TRBD1. The CDR3 is made up of 14 amino acids. Per the germline V gene, CDR1 is MNHNS and CDR2 is SASEGT. The V gene end was trimmed by 2 bases and the J gene end by 4 bases; junction bases not matched to a gene: 5.

The gene calls are TRBV9 and TRBJ2-3; D possibly corresponds to TRBD2 (7 bases). The CDR3 length is 13 residues. In germline, CDR1 is SGDLS, CDR2 YYNGEE. V shed 5 bases and J shed 6 bases, with 13 bases lying between them. CDR3 amino acids: CASSKGGGDTQYF. The CDR3 DNA follows: TGTGCCAGCAGTAAGGGAGGGGGGGATACGCAGTATTTT.

The chain recombines TRBV5-1 with TRBJ2-1; 8 positions match TRBD1. There are 13 residues in the CDR3. After removal of 5 bases from V and 7 bases from J, the junction contained 5 bases not matched to a gene. The germline V gene encodes CDR1 SGHRS and CDR2 YFSETQ. CDR3 sequence (DNA): TGCGCCAGCAGGGGGACAGGAGGGAATGAGCAGTTCTTC. Its translation is CASRGTGGNEQFF.

This chain connects TRBV19 to TRBJ2-3; TRBD2 aligns across 10 bases. CDR3 length: 16 amino acids. Germline CDR1 is LNHDA and CDR2 is SQIVND (reference sequence). Losses at the gene ends were 7 bases for V and 1 base for J; bases not matched to a gene: 8. The CDR3 loop reads CASKIVAGGGTDTQYF. In DNA form, the CDR3 reads TGTGCCAGTAAGATAGTAGCGGGGGGAGGCACAGATACGCAGTATTTT. Using reference TRBV19 and TRBJ2-3 for the parts outside the CDR3, the full variable domain is DGGITQSPKYLFRKEGQNVTLSCEQNLNHDAMYWYRQDPGQGLRLIYYSQIVNDFQKGDIAEGYSVSREKKESFPLTVTSAQKNPTAFYLCASKIVAGGGTDTQYFGPGTRLTVL.

The chain has TRBV6-5 and TRBJ1-2; possibly TRBD1 for D (5 bases). CDR1 is MNHEY and CDR2 is SVGAGI in the germline V gene. With 9 bases removed from V and 6 bases from J, the gap between germline ends came to 11 bases. The CDR3 runs 11 residues. CDR3 in amino acids: CASFTGHGYTF. CDR3 bases: TGTGCCAGTTTCACAGGACATGGCTACACCTTC.

This clone appeared a few times. V usage is TRBV12-5 and J usage is TRBJ2-7; no reliable D call. The germline V gene has CDR1 LGHNT and CDR2 FRNRAP. Trimming removed 7 bases from V and 3 bases from J, with 7 bases in between. The CDR3 totals 11 residues. The CDR3 is CASDLSYEQYV. The DNA for the CDR3 is TGTGCTAGTGACCTAAGCTACGAGCAGTACGTC.

The chain carries TRBV6-5 and TRBJ2-1, with 11 positions matching TRBD1. Germline CDR1 MNHEY, CDR2 SVGAGI. CDR3 length equals 15 residues. V lost 4 bases to trimming and J lost 7 bases; unmatched junction nucleotides: 6. DNA of the CDR3: TGTGCCAGCAGTTTACCGGGACAGGGGGTGAATGAGCAGTTCTTC. This codes for CASSLPGQGVNEQFF.